This T cell receptor (beta chain) was recorded in a study of CD8 T cells in Susac syndrome. Germline CDR1 reads SQVTM; CDR2 reads ANQGSEA. V dropped 4 bases and J dropped 1 base, with 8 bases sitting between them. The CDR3 is made up of 12 amino acids. TCR beta was sequenced from blood CD8+ and CD4+ T cells. The multiple sclerosis control group consisted of treatment-naive patients whose relapsing-remitting disease, which was either stable or active, fulfilled revised McDonald criteria. Negative magnetic isolation gave CD8+ and CD4+ cells; FACS enriched CD8+ TEMRA. Random hexamers served to reverse transcribe roughly 0.45 to 1 ug RNA. Amplification of TCR beta CDR3 across 54 Vbeta and 13 Jbeta was performed with immunoSEQ multiplex PCR. TCRdb re-derived calls from the immunoSEQ multiplex PCR reads in MiXCR, one entry per CDR3 protein. This sample has about 210,000 distinct CDR3 sequences, with 95% found just once.

This TCR came from a human donor with multiple sclerosis. The sequencing sample was made of CD4+ T cells from PBMCs. The V gene is TRBV29-1, the J gene TRBJ2-7; D remains unclear. The CDR3 sequence: CSVGSGSYEQYF. CDR3 sequence (DNA): TGCAGCGTTGGGTCGGGTTCCTACGAGCAGTACTTC.